This T cell receptor beta chain originates from a study of glioma-infiltrating T cells. Study-wide results and caveats: CDR3 overlap between tissue and blood was very small. Above-expected tissue-blood divergence occurred in all gliomas, most in low-grade ones.

Amplification of TCR alpha and beta CDR3 regions from RNA used iRepertoire nested multiplex PCR. One-step reverse transcription and amplification started from around 100-400 ng of tissue mRNA or PBMC total RNA. TCRdb re-analysed the multiplex PCR reads in MiXCR, keeping a single row per CDR3 protein. Of approximately 190,000 distinct CDR3 sequences listed, 32% are singletons. V shed 5 bases and J 2 bases; nucleotides not matched to a gene: 7. The germline V gene has CDR1 MNHEY and CDR2 SVGEGT. The CDR3 is made up of 15 amino acids. This clonotype was seen ten or more times. The antigen remains undetermined.

The chain employs TRBV6-2 or TRBV6-3 and TRBJ2-5; 8 bases are a match to TRBD2. The sequence was collected from a human donor with low-grade glioma or glioblastoma, undergoing nonglioma brain surgery, or in good health (not recorded which). The source material was glioma tissue, nonneoplastic brain tissue, or PBMCs (not recorded which). The CDR3 spells CASSTLAELQETQYF. The DNA for the CDR3 is TGTGCCAGCAGTACACTAGCGGAACTACAAGAGACCCAGTACTTC.